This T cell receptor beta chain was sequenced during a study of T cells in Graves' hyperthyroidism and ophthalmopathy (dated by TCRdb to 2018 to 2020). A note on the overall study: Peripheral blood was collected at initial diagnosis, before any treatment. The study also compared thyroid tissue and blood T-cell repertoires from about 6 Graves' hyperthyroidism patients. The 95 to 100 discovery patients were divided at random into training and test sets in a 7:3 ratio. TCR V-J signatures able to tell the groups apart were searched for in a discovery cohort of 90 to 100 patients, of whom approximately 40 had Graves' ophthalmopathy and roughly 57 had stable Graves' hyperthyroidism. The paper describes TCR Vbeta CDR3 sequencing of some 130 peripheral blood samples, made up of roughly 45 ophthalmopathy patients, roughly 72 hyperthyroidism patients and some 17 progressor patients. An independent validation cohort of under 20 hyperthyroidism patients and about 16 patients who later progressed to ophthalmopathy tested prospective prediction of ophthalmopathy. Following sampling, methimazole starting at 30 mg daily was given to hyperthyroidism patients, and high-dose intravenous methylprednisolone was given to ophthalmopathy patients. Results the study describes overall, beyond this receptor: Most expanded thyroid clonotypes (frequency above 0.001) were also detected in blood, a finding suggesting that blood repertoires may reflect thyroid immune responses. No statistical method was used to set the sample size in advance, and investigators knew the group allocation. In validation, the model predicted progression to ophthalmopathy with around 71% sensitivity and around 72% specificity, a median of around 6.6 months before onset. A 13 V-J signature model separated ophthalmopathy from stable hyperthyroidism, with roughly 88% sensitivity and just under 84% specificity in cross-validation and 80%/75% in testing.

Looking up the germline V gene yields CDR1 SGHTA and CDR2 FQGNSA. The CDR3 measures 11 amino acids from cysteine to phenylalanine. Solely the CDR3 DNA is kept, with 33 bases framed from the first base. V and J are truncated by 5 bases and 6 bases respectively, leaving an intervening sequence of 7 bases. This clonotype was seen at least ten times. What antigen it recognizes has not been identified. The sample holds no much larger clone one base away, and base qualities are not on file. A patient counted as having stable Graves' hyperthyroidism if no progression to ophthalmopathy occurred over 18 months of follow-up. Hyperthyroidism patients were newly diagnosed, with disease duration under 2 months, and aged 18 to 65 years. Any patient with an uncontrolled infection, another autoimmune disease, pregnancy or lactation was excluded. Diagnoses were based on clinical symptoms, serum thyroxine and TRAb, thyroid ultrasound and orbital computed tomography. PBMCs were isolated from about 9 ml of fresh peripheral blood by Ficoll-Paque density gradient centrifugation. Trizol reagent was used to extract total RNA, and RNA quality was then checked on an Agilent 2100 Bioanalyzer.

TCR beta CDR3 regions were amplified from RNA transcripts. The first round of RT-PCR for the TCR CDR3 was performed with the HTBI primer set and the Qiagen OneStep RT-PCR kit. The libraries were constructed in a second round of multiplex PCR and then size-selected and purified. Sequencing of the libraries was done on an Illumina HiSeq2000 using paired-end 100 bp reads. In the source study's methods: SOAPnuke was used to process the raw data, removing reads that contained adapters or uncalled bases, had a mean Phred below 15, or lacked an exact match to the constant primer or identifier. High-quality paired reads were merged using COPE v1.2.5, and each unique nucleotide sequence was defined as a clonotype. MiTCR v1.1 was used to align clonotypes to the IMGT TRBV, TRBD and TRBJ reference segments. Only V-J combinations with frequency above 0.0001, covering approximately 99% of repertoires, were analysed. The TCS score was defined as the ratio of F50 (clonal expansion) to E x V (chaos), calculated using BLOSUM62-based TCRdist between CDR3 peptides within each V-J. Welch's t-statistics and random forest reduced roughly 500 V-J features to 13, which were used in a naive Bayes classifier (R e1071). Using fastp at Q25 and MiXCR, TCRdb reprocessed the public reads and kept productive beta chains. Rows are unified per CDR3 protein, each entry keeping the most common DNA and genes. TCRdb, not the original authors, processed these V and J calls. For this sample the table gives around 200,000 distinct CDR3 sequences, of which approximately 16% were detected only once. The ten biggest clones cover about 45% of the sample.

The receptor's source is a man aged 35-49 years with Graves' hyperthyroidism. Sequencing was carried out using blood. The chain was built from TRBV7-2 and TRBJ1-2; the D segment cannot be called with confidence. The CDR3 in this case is CASSPTHGYTF. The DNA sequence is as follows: TGTGCCAGCAGCCCCACCCATGGCTACACCTTC.